This is a list of T cell receptor beta chains from one sample in a study of a mutant IDH1 vaccine in newly diagnosed glioma. Assay used: immunoSEQ multiplex PCR; TCRdb lists only in-frame clones, some missing. The sample shows some 56,000 clones, more than 85% of them seen only once. The material was PBMCs, obtained from a glioma patient treated with radiotherapy, temozolomide or both. These receptors were collected from a man aged 50-59 years with glioma. Each CDR3 is given with its conserved first and last residue. Each record gives: CDR3 length, clone size, J gene, V gene, D gene, CDR3 protein, CDR3 DNA. A D gene is named only where the DNA matches it firmly. The size field is filled for only some rows; it gives once, few, many or a size class.

cdr3_length: 16; clone_size: few; j_call: TRBJ2-6; v_call: TRBV4-2; d_call: TRBD2; cdr3_aa: CASSQASGSGANVLTF; cdr3_nt: TGTGCCAGCAGCCAAGCTAGCGGCTCTGGGGCCAACGTCCTGACTTTC
cdr3_length: 19; clone_size: NA; j_call: TRBJ2-6; v_call: TRBV30; d_call: NA; cdr3_aa: CAWSVLFSRANSGANVLTF; cdr3_nt: TGTGCCTGGAGTGTTCTCTTCTCCAGGGCCAACTCTGGGGCCAACGTCCTGACTTTC
cdr3_length: 15; clone_size: NA; j_call: TRBJ2-2; v_call: TRBV7-9; d_call: TRBD2; cdr3_aa: CASRGLAGDTGELFF; cdr3_nt: TGTGCCAGCCGGGGTTTGGCGGGAGACACCGGGGAGCTGTTTTTT
cdr3_length: 15; clone_size: NA; j_call: TRBJ2-7; v_call: TRBV19; d_call: TRBD2; cdr3_aa: CASSITAGVRYEQYF; cdr3_nt: TGTGCCAGTAGTATAACAGCGGGGGTTCGATACGAGCAGTACTTC
cdr3_length: 16; clone_size: few; j_call: TRBJ1-2; v_call: TRBV9; d_call: NA; cdr3_aa: CASSVASRQSFYGYTF; cdr3_nt: TGTGCCAGCAGCGTAGCTTCAAGACAGTCCTTCTATGGCTACACCTTC
cdr3_length: 14; clone_size: NA; j_call: TRBJ2-7; v_call: TRBV9; d_call: TRBD2; cdr3_aa: CASSVAGGPYEQYF; cdr3_nt: TGTGCCAGCAGCGTAGCGGGAGGGCCCTACGAGCAGTACTTC
cdr3_length: 21; clone_size: NA; j_call: TRBJ2-3; v_call: TRBV27; d_call: NA; cdr3_aa: CASSLSPPEPGSLLSTDTQYF; cdr3_nt: TGTGCCAGCAGTTTATCGCCACCGGAACCGGGGTCTCTTCTGAGCACAGATACGCAGTATTTT
cdr3_length: 16; clone_size: NA; j_call: TRBJ2-2; v_call: TRBV13; d_call: TRBD1; cdr3_aa: CASSLAQGADTGELFF; cdr3_nt: TGTGCCAGCAGCTTAGCACAGGGGGCCGACACCGGGGAGCTGTTTTTT
cdr3_length: 14; clone_size: NA; j_call: TRBJ1-1; v_call: TRBV5-6; d_call: NA; cdr3_aa: CASSLVYRGTEAFF; cdr3_nt: TGTGCCAGCAGCTTGGTATACCGGGGGACGGAAGCTTTCTTT
cdr3_length: 14; clone_size: NA; j_call: TRBJ2-5; v_call: TRBV6-1; d_call: NA; cdr3_aa: CASSVGQSQETQYF; cdr3_nt: TGTGCCAGCAGTGTAGGACAGAGCCAAGAGACCCAGTACTTC
cdr3_length: 14; clone_size: NA; j_call: TRBJ2-5; v_call: TRBV7-3; d_call: NA; cdr3_aa: CASSLGGTQETQYF; cdr3_nt: TGTGCCAGCAGCTTAGGGGGAACCCAAGAGACCCAGTACTTC
cdr3_length: 14; clone_size: NA; j_call: TRBJ1-5; v_call: TRBV7-2; d_call: TRBD1; cdr3_aa: CASSLEGGGVPQHF; cdr3_nt: TGTGCCAGCAGCTTAGAGGGAGGGGGCGTGCCCCAGCATTTT
cdr3_length: 15; clone_size: NA; j_call: TRBJ2-3; v_call: TRBV7-2; d_call: NA; cdr3_aa: CASSPVGAETDTQYF; cdr3_nt: TGTGCCAGCAGCCCCGTGGGGGCGGAAACAGATACGCAGTATTTT
cdr3_length: 17; clone_size: NA; j_call: TRBJ2-3; v_call: TRBV27; d_call: NA; cdr3_aa: CASSLTGPKLAGNTQYF; cdr3_nt: TGTGCCAGCAGTTTAACGGGTCCGAAACTGGCAGGAAATACGCAGTATTTT
cdr3_length: 13; clone_size: NA; j_call: TRBJ2-7; v_call: TRBV6-5; d_call: NA; cdr3_aa: CASSYMKFDEQYF; cdr3_nt: TGTGCCAGCAGTTACATGAAGTTTGACGAGCAGTACTTC
cdr3_length: 13; clone_size: NA; j_call: TRBJ2-1; v_call: TRBV15; d_call: NA; cdr3_aa: CATKQGSYNEQFF; cdr3_nt: TGTGCCACCAAGCAGGGGTCCTACAATGAGCAGTTCTTC
cdr3_length: 15; clone_size: NA; j_call: TRBJ1-4; v_call: TRBV19; d_call: TRBD1; cdr3_aa: CASSPLDRENEKLFF; cdr3_nt: TGTGCCAGTAGTCCCCTCGACAGGGAGAATGAAAAACTGTTTTTT
cdr3_length: 15; clone_size: NA; j_call: TRBJ2-2; v_call: TRBV5-4; d_call: NA; cdr3_aa: CASTIARGRTGELFF; cdr3_nt: TGTGCCAGCACCATAGCTCGGGGGCGCACCGGGGAGCTGTTTTTT
cdr3_length: 14; clone_size: NA; j_call: TRBJ2-7; v_call: TRBV27; d_call: TRBD1; cdr3_aa: CASRPLGQGYEQYF; cdr3_nt: TGTGCCAGCAGGCCCCTGGGACAGGGGTACGAGCAGTACTTC
cdr3_length: 13; clone_size: NA; j_call: TRBJ1-2; v_call: TRBV6-5; d_call: TRBD1; cdr3_aa: CASSAGTGGGYTF; cdr3_nt: TGTGCCAGCAGCGCCGGGACAGGGGGAGGCTACACCTTC
cdr3_length: 14; clone_size: NA; j_call: TRBJ2-3; v_call: TRBV28; d_call: NA; cdr3_aa: CASSLYDAPDTQYF; cdr3_nt: TGTGCCAGCAGTTTATATGACGCGCCCGATACGCAGTATTTT
cdr3_length: 14; clone_size: NA; j_call: TRBJ1-6; v_call: TRBV28; d_call: NA; cdr3_aa: CASSLSGDSSPLHF; cdr3_nt: TGTGCCAGCAGTTTATCCGGGGATAGTTCACCCCTCCACTTT
cdr3_length: 17; clone_size: NA; j_call: TRBJ1-5; v_call: TRBV5-3; d_call: TRBD1; cdr3_aa: CARSLWMDRGQKSPQHF; cdr3_nt: TGTGCCAGAAGCTTGTGGATGGACAGGGGGCAAAAATCACCCCAGCATTTT
cdr3_length: 13; clone_size: NA; j_call: TRBJ2-7; v_call: TRBV7-9; d_call: NA; cdr3_aa: CASSSASAYEQYF; cdr3_nt: TGTGCCAGCAGCTCCGCAAGTGCCTACGAGCAGTACTTC
cdr3_length: 15; clone_size: NA; j_call: TRBJ2-1; v_call: TRBV7-3; d_call: NA; cdr3_aa: CASSLTGTDNNEQFF; cdr3_nt: TGTGCCAGCAGCTTAACCGGGACGGATAACAATGAGCAGTTCTTC
cdr3_length: 18; clone_size: NA; j_call: TRBJ2-6; v_call: TRBV7-8; d_call: NA; cdr3_aa: CASSLVWGAPTGANVLTF; cdr3_nt: TGTGCCAGCAGCTTAGTATGGGGGGCCCCAACTGGGGCCAACGTCCTGACTTTC
cdr3_length: 16; clone_size: once; j_call: TRBJ2-5; v_call: TRBV5-6; d_call: NA; cdr3_aa: CASSLGSGTIQETQYF; cdr3_nt: TGTGCCAGCAGCTTGGGTAGCGGAACGATTCAAGAGACCCAGTACTTC
cdr3_length: 16; clone_size: NA; j_call: TRBJ2-5; v_call: TRBV19; d_call: TRBD2; cdr3_aa: CASSIGAGVSGETQYF; cdr3_nt: TGTGCCAGTAGTATCGGCGCGGGAGTATCAGGGGAGACCCAGTACTTC
cdr3_length: 15; clone_size: NA; j_call: TRBJ2-7; v_call: TRBV7-8; d_call: TRBD1; cdr3_aa: CASSPGTGVTYEQYF; cdr3_nt: TGTGCCAGCAGCCCAGGGACAGGGGTTACCTACGAGCAGTACTTC
cdr3_length: 13; clone_size: NA; j_call: TRBJ2-5; v_call: TRBV5-1; d_call: NA; cdr3_aa: CASSLDVQETQYF; cdr3_nt: TGCGCCAGCAGCTTGGATGTTCAGGAGACCCAGTACTTC
cdr3_length: 14; clone_size: NA; j_call: TRBJ2-1; v_call: TRBV5-1; d_call: NA; cdr3_aa: CASSLAVVSNEQFF; cdr3_nt: TGCGCCAGCAGCTTGGCCGTGGTTAGCAATGAGCAGTTCTTC
cdr3_length: 16; clone_size: NA; j_call: TRBJ2-3; v_call: TRBV7-6; d_call: TRBD1; cdr3_aa: CASSLALIGGGDTQYF; cdr3_nt: TGTGCCAGCAGCTTAGCGCTAATAGGGGGCGGAGATACGCAGTATTTT
cdr3_length: 14; clone_size: NA; j_call: TRBJ1-2; v_call: TRBV30; d_call: NA; cdr3_aa: CAGSEAVHNYGYTF; cdr3_nt: TGTGCCGGATCAGAGGCAGTCCATAACTATGGCTACACCTTC